The 24 T cell receptor beta chains below come from one sample, sequenced in a study of identical twins (dated by TCRdb to 2016 to 2017). Libraries were constructed by 5' RACE. The instrument was an Illumina HiSeq 2000. TCRdb's own reprocessing of the public reads used fastp at Q25 and MiXCR and kept productive beta chains. Here each entry gathers all rows of one CDR3 protein and keeps the most common genes and DNA. Recorded for this sample are around 490,000 distinct CDR3 sequences; 13% to 15% of them occurred a single time. 0.8% to 1% of the sample goes to the ten largest clones. These data also featured in a second study, about yellow fever vaccine responses in identical twins.

Material for sequencing was CD4+ T cells sorted from blood. All receptors derive from a woman in her late teens or twenties in good health.

This clonotype has a handful of counts. The chain links TRBV5-1 to TRBJ1-1; D uncertain. Trimming shortened V by 1 base and J by 1 base, and 8 bases separated the two germline ends. The V gene's germline CDR1 is SGHRS and CDR2 YFSETQ. CDR3 length: 14 residues. CDR3 loop: CASSLTAKNTEAFF. The CDR3 DNA is TGCGCCAGCAGCTTGACAGCCAAGAACACTGAAGCTTTCTTT.

This chain uses TRBV3-1 with TRBJ2-7; 7 nucleotides align to TRBD2. CDR1 is LGHDT and CDR2 is YNNKEL in the germline V gene (reference sequence). The CDR3 runs 16 residues. V dropped 1 base and J dropped 2; count of bases not matched to a gene: 8. The CDR3 sequence: CASSQAGGRGTYEQYF. CDR3 DNA: TGTGCCAGCAGCCAAGCTGGCGGGAGAGGCACCTACGAGCAGTACTTC.

This clonotype was counted between two and nine times. The rearrangement joins TRBV12-3 or TRBV12-4 to TRBJ2-3; perhaps TRBD2 as D (6 bases). This CDR3 is built from 15 residues. V was shortened by 5 bases and J by 1 base, with 13 bases between the two germline ends. The CDR3 is CASSVSSARTDTQYF. The DNA of the CDR3 is TGTGCCAGCAGTGTCTCTAGCGCCCGCACAGATACGCAGTATTTT.

In its sample, this clonotype was seen a few times. The chain carries TRBV25-1 and TRBJ2-1; unclear D gene. CDR3 size: 12 residues. The V end was cut by 4 bases, the J end by 4 bases, with 5 bases between. Germline V gene sequence: CDR1 MGHDK, CDR2 SYGVNS. This chain's CDR3 is CASSVQYNEQFF. CDR3 coding DNA: TGTGCCAGCAGTGTCCAGTACAATGAGCAGTTCTTC.

The rearrangement links TRBV9 to TRBJ2-2; unclear D gene. Germline V CDR1 and CDR2: SGDLS, YYNGEE. Between the trimmed V and J ends, which lost 0 bases and 1 base, there was a span of 7 bases. The CDR3 is 15 residues long. In nucleotides, the CDR3 is TGTGCCAGCAGCGTAGGTCTGTTGAACACCGGGGAGCTGTTTTTT. Translation: CASSVGLLNTGELFF.

This clonotype came up a few times. The chain uses TRBV7-8 and TRBJ2-3, with 9 bases lining up with TRBD1. V shed 5 bases and J 0 bases; nucleotides not matched to a gene: 12. In germline, CDR1 is SGHVS, CDR2 FQNEAQ. There are 18 residues in the CDR3. This chain's CDR3 is CASSPTHRGLDSTDTQYF. The CDR3 nucleotides read TGTGCCAGCAGCCCCACCCACAGGGGGCTGGATAGCACAGATACGCAGTATTTT.

This clonotype was detected only a few times. The J gene is TRBJ2-1, the V gene TRBV5-1; TRBD2 aligns across 10 bases. The germline V gene encodes CDR1 SGHRS and CDR2 YFSETQ. V gave up 2 bases and J gave up 6 bases; unmatched junction bases: 5. The CDR3 extends over 15 amino acids. CDR3 loop: CASSFERGGLNEQFF. The CDR3 coding sequence is TGCGCCAGCAGCTTCGAGCGGGGGGGCCTCAATGAGCAGTTCTTC.

This clonotype was counted between two and nine times. The rearrangement uses TRBV7-9 and TRBJ2-1; TRBD1 matches at 10 bases. This CDR3 has 13 amino acids. Germline loops: CDR1 SEHNR, CDR2 FQNEAQ (reference sequence). The V and J ends lost 5 bases and 16 bases, in that order; junction bases with no gene match: 11. CDR3 residues: CASSQQLGTGEFF. In nucleotides, the CDR3 is TGTGCCAGCAGCCAACAACTCGGGACAGGGGAATTCTTC.

CDR3 residues: CAISERRGVTDTQYF. CDR3 in DNA: TGTGCCATCAGTGAGCGGCGGGGGGTCACAGATACGCAGTATTTT. This chain uses TRBV10-3 with TRBJ2-3; 8 bases agree with TRBD2. V trimming: 2 bases; J trimming: 2 bases; junction bases outside the gene matches: 3. The length of the CDR3 is 15 residues. Germline assignment: CDR1 ENHRY and CDR2 SYGVKD.

There are many counts of this clonotype. At one end the junction does not follow the germline gene, possibly because of a read error. In DNA form, the CDR3 reads TGCGCCAGCAGCCGCGATCGCTACAATGAGCAGTTCTTC. It encodes CASSRDRYNEQFF. The V and J genes are TRBV7-2 and TRBJ2-1; D gene uncertain. Germline CDR1 reads SGHTA; CDR2 reads FQGNSA. The CDR3 has 13 residues.

This clonotype came up a few times. At one of its ends the junction is not consistent with the germline gene, which may arise from a read error. This chain joins TRBV6-2 or TRBV6-3 and TRBJ2-3; 9 nucleotides match TRBD2. Looked up from germline, CDR1 is MNHEY and CDR2 is SVGEGT. CDR3 length: 16 residues. The CDR3 region has the DNA TGTGCCAGCAGTTACAGGGCGGGAGGGCCATCTCAAGATACGCATTTT. This codes for CASSYRAGGPSQDTHF.

CDR3 amino acids: CASTVGLSSYEQYF. The CDR3 DNA reads as TGTGCCTCGACGGTCGGGTTGAGCTCCTACGAGCAGTACTTC. The gene calls are TRBV9 and TRBJ2-7; D gene uncertain. Trimming cost V 10 bases and J 0 bases, with 17 bases left between them. The length of the CDR3 is 14 residues. Per germline, CDR1 SGDLS and CDR2 YYNGEE.

The chain couples TRBV6-1 to TRBJ2-7; D call uncertain. The germline gives CDR1 MNHNS, CDR2 SASEGT. V was trimmed by 6 bases and J by 0 bases, leaving 12 bases between them. The CDR3 totals 14 residues. CDR3 amino acids: CASRQPLSSYEQYF. Here the CDR3 DNA reads TGTGCCAGCAGACAACCATTGAGCTCCTACGAGCAGTACTTC.

Ten or more counts support this clonotype. V usage is TRBV3-1 and J usage is TRBJ1-1; D is unclear. The germline V gene has CDR1 LGHDT and CDR2 YNNKEL (reference sequence). V lost 5 bases to trimming and J lost 2 bases, with 12 bases between them. This CDR3 spans 14 amino acids. CDR3 residues: CASSSRKGNTEAFF. The CDR3 nucleotides read TGTGCCAGCAGCTCCCGGAAAGGCAACACTGAAGCTTTCTTT.

The chain uses TRBV5-1 and TRBJ2-7; 15 nucleotides line up with TRBD2. The junction had 8 bases not matched to a gene; V was cut back by 4 bases and J by 3 bases. The length of the CDR3 is 17 residues. Germline-derived CDR1 and CDR2 are SGHRS and YFSETQ. CDR3 nucleotides: TGCGCCAGCAGCCCTGGGACTAGCGGGGGGCTCCTCTACGAGCAGTACTTC. It yields the protein CASSPGTSGGLLYEQYF.

Many counts were recorded for this clonotype. The CDR3 coding sequence is TGCAGTGCTAAGACAGGGGTCTTGGGGCAGTTCTTC. Protein sequence: CSAKTGVLGQFF. The V call is TRBV20-1, the J call TRBJ2-1; 8 bases line up with TRBD1. With V trimmed by 4 bases and J by 12 bases, 8 bases remained unmatched. The CDR3 runs 12 residues. Germline V gene lookup returns CDR1 DFQATT and CDR2 SNEGSKA (reference sequence).

This rearrangement joins TRBV5-4 to TRBJ2-7, with 13 bases lining up with TRBD2. The CDR3 loop spans 18 amino acids. Germline V gives CDR1 SGHNT, CDR2 YYREEE (reference sequence). The V segment lost 0 bases and the J segment 0 bases; nucleotides outside the gene matches: 6. The CDR3 region is CASSLGTSGSPSSYEQYF. CDR3 coding DNA: TGTGCCAGCAGCTTGGGGACTAGCGGGAGCCCGAGCTCCTACGAGCAGTACTTC.

The V call is TRBV20-1, the J call TRBJ1-4; the D gene is possibly TRBD1 (5 bases). V was cut by 0 bases and J by 7 bases, with 12 bases left in between. This CDR3 comprises 14 residues. Germline V gene sequence: CDR1 DFQATT, CDR2 SNEGSKA (reference sequence). The DNA for the CDR3 is TGCAGTGCTAGAGATGGGAAAGGGGCTGAAAAACTGTTTTTT. This sequence encodes CSARDGKGAEKLFF.

This clonotype was detected only a few times. V is TRBV28 and J is TRBJ2-4, with 7 positions matching TRBD2. The germline V gene encodes CDR1 MDHEN and CDR2 SYDVKM. The V segment lost 7 bases and the J segment 3 bases; nucleotides outside the gene matches: 18. The CDR3 contains 18 residues. The CDR3 sequence is CASTDVPAGVQGKNIQYF. The CDR3 DNA reads as TGTGCCAGCACCGACGTACCCGCGGGGGTTCAAGGCAAAAACATTCAGTACTTC.

In this sample, this clonotype turned up a few times. V usage is TRBV6-1 and J usage is TRBJ2-1; TRBD2 agrees at 11 bases. There are 17 residues in the CDR3. Germline CDR1 and CDR2: MNHNS and SASEGT. V gave up 6 bases and J gave up 8 bases; unmatched junction bases: 15. The CDR3 region has the DNA TGTGCCAGCAGACCGGGACTAGCGGATTCAGTAAAGTATGAGCAGTTCTTC. It codes for CASRPGLADSVKYEQFF.

This clonotype was observed a handful of times. V is TRBV12-3 or TRBV12-4 and J is TRBJ1-6; 7 bases are shared with TRBD1. This CDR3 spans 13 amino acids. Trimming at V came to 10 bases and at J to 10 bases, leaving 10 bases not matched to a gene. The CDR3: CATVRTGGSPLHF. The CDR3 nucleotides read TGTGCCACCGTACGGACAGGAGGCTCACCCCTCCACTTT.

This clonotype was counted many times. The chain uses TRBV20-1 and TRBJ1-1; D may be TRBD1 (6 bases). Germline CDR1 and CDR2: DFQATT and SNEGSKA (reference sequence). This CDR3 is built from 15 residues. V was cut by 0 bases and J by 5 bases, with 16 bases left in between. CDR3 DNA sequence: TGCAGTGCTAGAGATTGGGGGGGCGTTTCGACTGAAGCTTTCTTT. Translated, it gives CSARDWGGVSTEAFF.

This clonotype appeared a few times. The chain employs TRBV11-1 and TRBJ2-1, with 7 nucleotides matching TRBD1. J lost 0 bases, V lost 5 bases, and 4 bases had no gene match. The CDR3 spans 15 residues. The germline CDR1 and CDR2 sequences are SGHAT and FQDESV (reference sequence). The CDR3, as DNA: TGTGCCAGCAGCCAAGGGGACAGCTCCTACAATGAGCAGTTCTTC. Its translation is CASSQGDSSYNEQFF.

This chain uses TRBV5-6 with TRBJ2-5, with unresolved D. V lost 0 bases, J lost 2 bases, and 8 bases lay in between. CDR3 length: 14 residues. Germline V gives CDR1 SGHDT, CDR2 YYEEEE. CDR3 loop: CASSLVLRQETQYF. The CDR3 DNA follows: TGTGCCAGCAGCTTGGTGTTACGGCAAGAGACCCAGTACTTC.